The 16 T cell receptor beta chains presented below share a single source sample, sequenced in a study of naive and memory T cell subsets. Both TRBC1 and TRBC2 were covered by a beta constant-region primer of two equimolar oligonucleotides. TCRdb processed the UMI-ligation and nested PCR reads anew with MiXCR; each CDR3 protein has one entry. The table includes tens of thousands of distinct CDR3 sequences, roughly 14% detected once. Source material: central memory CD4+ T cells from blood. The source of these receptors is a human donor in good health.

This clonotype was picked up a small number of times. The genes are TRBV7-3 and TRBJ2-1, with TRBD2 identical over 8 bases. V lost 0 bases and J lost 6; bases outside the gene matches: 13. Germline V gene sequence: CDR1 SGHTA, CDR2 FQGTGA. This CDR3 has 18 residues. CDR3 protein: CASSLTVSVVAGSNEQFF. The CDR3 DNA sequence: TGTGCCAGCAGCTTAACAGTTTCGGTGGTAGCGGGAAGCAATGAGCAGTTCTTC.

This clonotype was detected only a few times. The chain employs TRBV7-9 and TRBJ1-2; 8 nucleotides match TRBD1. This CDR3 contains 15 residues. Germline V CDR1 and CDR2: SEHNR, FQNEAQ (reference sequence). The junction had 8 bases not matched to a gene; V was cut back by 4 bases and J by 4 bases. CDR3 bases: TGTGCCAGCAGCTCCCGGACAGGGAAAAGCTATGGCTACACCTTC. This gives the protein CASSSRTGKSYGYTF.

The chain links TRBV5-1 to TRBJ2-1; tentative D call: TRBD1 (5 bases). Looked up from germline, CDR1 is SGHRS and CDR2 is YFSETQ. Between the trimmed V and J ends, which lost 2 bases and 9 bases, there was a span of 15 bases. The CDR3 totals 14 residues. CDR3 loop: CASSFGSGRGEQFF. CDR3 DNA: TGCGCCAGCAGCTTCGGGTCGGGTAGGGGTGAGCAGTTCTTC.

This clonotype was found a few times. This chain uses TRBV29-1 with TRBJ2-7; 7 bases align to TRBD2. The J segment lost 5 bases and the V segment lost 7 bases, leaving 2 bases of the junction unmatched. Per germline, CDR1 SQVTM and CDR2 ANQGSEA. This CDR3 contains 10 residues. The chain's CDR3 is CSAGGDEQYF. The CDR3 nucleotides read TGCAGCGCGGGGGGAGACGAGCAGTACTTC.

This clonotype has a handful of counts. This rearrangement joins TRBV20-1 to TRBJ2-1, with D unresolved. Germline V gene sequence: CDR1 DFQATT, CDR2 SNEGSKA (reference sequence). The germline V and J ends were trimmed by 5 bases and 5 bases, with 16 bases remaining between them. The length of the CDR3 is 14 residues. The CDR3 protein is CSASDLLRNNEQFF. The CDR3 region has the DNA TGCAGTGCTTCGGACCTTCTCCGGAACAATGAGCAGTTCTTC.

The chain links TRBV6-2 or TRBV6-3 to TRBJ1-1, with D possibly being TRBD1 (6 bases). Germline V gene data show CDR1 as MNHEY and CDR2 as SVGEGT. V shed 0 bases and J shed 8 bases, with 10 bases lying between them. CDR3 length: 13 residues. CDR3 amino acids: CASSYSRGGEAFF. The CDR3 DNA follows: TGTGCCAGCAGTTACTCGAGGGGGGGCGAAGCTTTCTTT.

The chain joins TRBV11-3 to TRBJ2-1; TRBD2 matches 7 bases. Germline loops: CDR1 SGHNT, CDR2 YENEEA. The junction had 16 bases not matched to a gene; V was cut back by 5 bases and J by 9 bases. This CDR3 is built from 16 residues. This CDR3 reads CASSLGNEGGHTEQFF. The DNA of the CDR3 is TGTGCCAGCAGCCTAGGAAATGAGGGAGGGCATACTGAGCAGTTCTTC.

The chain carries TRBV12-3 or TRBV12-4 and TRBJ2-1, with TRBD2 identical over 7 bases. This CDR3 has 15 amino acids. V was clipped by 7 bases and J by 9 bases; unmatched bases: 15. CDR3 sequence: CASMLRLAGVGEQFF. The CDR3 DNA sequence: TGTGCCAGCATGCTTAGGTTAGCGGGCGTCGGTGAGCAGTTCTTC.

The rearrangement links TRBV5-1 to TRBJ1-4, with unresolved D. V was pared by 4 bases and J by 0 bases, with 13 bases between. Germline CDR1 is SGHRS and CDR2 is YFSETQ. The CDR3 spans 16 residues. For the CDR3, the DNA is TGCGCCAGCAGCCCAGGATTTACTGCAACTAATGAAAAACTGTTTTTT. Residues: CASSPGFTATNEKLFF.

The chain's CDR3 is CSVEDRGQTYEQYF. The CDR3 region has the DNA TGCAGCGTTGAGGACAGGGGGCAAACCTACGAGCAGTACTTC. J is TRBJ2-7 and V is TRBV29-1, with TRBD1 matching 11 bases. Germline V lookup: CDR1 SQVTM, CDR2 ANQGSEA. Trimming cost V 3 bases and J 2 bases; bases outside gene matches: 3. The CDR3 contains 14 residues.

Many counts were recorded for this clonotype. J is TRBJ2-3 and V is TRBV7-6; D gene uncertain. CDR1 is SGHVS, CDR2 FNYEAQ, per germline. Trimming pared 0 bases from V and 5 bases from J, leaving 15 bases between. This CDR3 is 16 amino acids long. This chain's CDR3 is CASSLAAGSGRDTQYF. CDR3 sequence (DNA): TGTGCCAGCAGCTTAGCCGCCGGGTCGGGTCGAGATACGCAGTATTTT. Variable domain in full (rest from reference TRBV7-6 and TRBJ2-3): GAGVSQSPRYKVTKRGQDVALRCDPISGHVSLYWYRQALGQGPEFLTYFNYEAQQDKSGLPNDRFSAERPEGSISTLTIQRTEQRDSAMYRCASSLAAGSGRDTQYFGPGTRLTVL.

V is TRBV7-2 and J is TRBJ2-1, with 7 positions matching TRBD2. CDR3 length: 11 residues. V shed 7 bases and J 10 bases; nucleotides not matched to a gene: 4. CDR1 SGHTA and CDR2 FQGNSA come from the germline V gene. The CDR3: CASTRAGEQFF. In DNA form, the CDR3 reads TGTGCCAGCACCCGAGCGGGAGAGCAGTTCTTC.

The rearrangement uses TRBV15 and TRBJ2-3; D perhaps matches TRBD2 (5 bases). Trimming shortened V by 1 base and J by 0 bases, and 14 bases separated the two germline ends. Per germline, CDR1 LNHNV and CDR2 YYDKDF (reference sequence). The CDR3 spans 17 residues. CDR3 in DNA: TGTGCCACCAGCAGAGTTGCCAGCGGTACTAGCACAGATACGCAGTATTTT. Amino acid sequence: CATSRVASGTSTDTQYF.

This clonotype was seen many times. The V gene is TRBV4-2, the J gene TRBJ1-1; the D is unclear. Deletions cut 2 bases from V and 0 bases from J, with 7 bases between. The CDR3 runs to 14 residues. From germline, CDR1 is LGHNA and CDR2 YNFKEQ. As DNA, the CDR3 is TGTGCCAGCAGCCAAAAGCAATTGAACACTGAAGCTTTCTTT. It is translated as CASSQKQLNTEAFF.

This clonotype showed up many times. The CDR3 DNA reads TGCGCCAGCAGCCGGGACGGGGGGCCTTTAGACATTCAGTACTTC. Protein product: CASSRDGGPLDIQYF. V is TRBV5-1 and J is TRBJ2-4, with D perhaps matching TRBD2 (7 bases). V was pared by 4 bases and J by 8 bases, with 19 bases between. CDR1 SGHRS and CDR2 YFSETQ come from the germline V gene. This CDR3 comprises 15 residues.

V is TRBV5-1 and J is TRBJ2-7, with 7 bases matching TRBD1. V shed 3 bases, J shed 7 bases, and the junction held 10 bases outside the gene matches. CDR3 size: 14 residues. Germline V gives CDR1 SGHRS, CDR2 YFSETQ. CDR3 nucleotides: TGCGCCAGCAGCTCAAGACAGGGCGCTGGGGAGCAGTACTTC. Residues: CASSSRQGAGEQYF.